Listed below are T cell receptor beta chains from one sample, sequenced in a study of Ad26.COV2.S vaccination and SARS-CoV-2 variants. This table comes from immunoSEQ multiplex PCR, and its TCRdb copy is limited to in-frame clones, with some not included. The table has about 440,000 clones, less than 95% seen once. The sample consisted of peripheral blood, taken in a trial of Ad26.COV2.S vaccine versus placebo. The origin of the receptors is a person aged 18-60 years who received the Ad26.COV2.S COVID-19 vaccine or a placebo. CDR3s include the opening cysteine and the closing phenylalanine or tryptophan. Fields, in order: V gene, D gene, clone size, J gene, CDR3 DNA, CDR3 protein. D genes are given only for firm matches. Clone size, where shown, is once, few, many, or a class for clones that have expanded.

v_gene: TRBV13
d_gene: TRBD1
abundance: -
j_gene: TRBJ1-1
CDR3nt: TGTGCCAGCAGCTTAGACAGGGGCGGTGAAGCTTTCTTT
CDR3aa: CASSLDRGGEAFF

v_gene: TRBV11-3
d_gene: TRBD1
abundance: once
j_gene: TRBJ1-5
CDR3nt: TGTGCCAGCAGCTCCCCGGACAGGGGTAAGTATAAGCCCCAGCATTTT
CDR3aa: CASSSPDRGKYKPQHF

v_gene: TRBV11-2
d_gene: -
abundance: few
j_gene: TRBJ2-7
CDR3nt: TGTGCCAGCAGCTTGGGAGGACACTACGAGCAGTACTTC
CDR3aa: CASSLGGHYEQYF

v_gene: TRBV6-2/TRBV6-3
d_gene: TRBD2
abundance: -
j_gene: TRBJ2-3
CDR3nt: TGTGCCAGCAGCAGTAGCGGGACTTCAGATACGCAGTATTTT
CDR3aa: CASSSSGTSDTQYF

v_gene: TRBV7-9
d_gene: -
abundance: -
j_gene: TRBJ1-2
CDR3nt: TGTGCCAGCAGCTTATGGGACCTGGGCAACTATGGCTACACCTTC
CDR3aa: CASSLWDLGNYGYTF

v_gene: TRBV2
d_gene: TRBD2
abundance: once
j_gene: TRBJ2-5
CDR3nt: TGTGCCAGCAACCCTTCTAGCGGGAGCGGGGAGACCCAGTACTTC
CDR3aa: CASNPSSGSGETQYF

v_gene: TRBV18
d_gene: -
abundance: -
j_gene: TRBJ2-4
CDR3nt: TGTGCCAGCTCACCACCGACAGAAGCCAAAAACATTCAGTACTTC
CDR3aa: CASSPPTEAKNIQYF

v_gene: TRBV2
d_gene: TRBD2
abundance: -
j_gene: TRBJ2-5
CDR3nt: TGTGCCAGCAGGCGGGAGCTCCAAGAGACCCAGTACTTC
CDR3aa: CASRRELQETQYF

v_gene: TRBV4-2
d_gene: TRBD2
abundance: -
j_gene: TRBJ2-7
CDR3nt: TGTGCCAGCGATTTACTAGCGGGAGGGTACGAGCAGTACTTC
CDR3aa: CASDLLAGGYEQYF

v_gene: TRBV19
d_gene: -
abundance: -
j_gene: TRBJ2-7
CDR3nt: TGTGCCAGTAGTATTCTAGGGGGTAAATCCGAGCAGTACTTC
CDR3aa: CASSILGGKSEQYF

v_gene: TRBV9
d_gene: -
abundance: -
j_gene: TRBJ2-1
CDR3nt: TGTGCCAGCAGCCCAGCTAGGTACGATGAGCAGTTCTTC
CDR3aa: CASSPARYDEQFF

v_gene: TRBV9
d_gene: TRBD2
abundance: -
j_gene: TRBJ2-2
CDR3nt: TGTGCCAGCAGCTCGACGGGACTAGCGGGAGGGCCCGGCACCGGGGAGCTGTTTTTT
CDR3aa: CASSSTGLAGGPGTGELFF

v_gene: TRBV9
d_gene: -
abundance: -
j_gene: TRBJ2-1
CDR3nt: TGTGCCAGCAGCGTTGGAGGGAGAATGAATGAGCAGTTCTTC
CDR3aa: CASSVGGRMNEQFF

v_gene: TRBV5-6
d_gene: -
abundance: -
j_gene: TRBJ2-3
CDR3nt: TGTGCCAGCAGCTTTCGACCGACCGATACGCAGTATTTT
CDR3aa: CASSFRPTDTQYF

v_gene: TRBV28
d_gene: -
abundance: -
j_gene: TRBJ2-5
CDR3nt: TGTGCCAGCAGCTCTAGGAACAGGGAGACCCAGTACTTC
CDR3aa: CASSSRNRETQYF

v_gene: TRBV10-3
d_gene: TRBD1
abundance: -
j_gene: TRBJ1-4
CDR3nt: TGTGCCATCAGCCCCCGACAGGGGAGTGAAAAACTGTTTTTT
CDR3aa: CAISPRQGSEKLFF

v_gene: TRBV7-9
d_gene: -
abundance: -
j_gene: TRBJ1-2
CDR3nt: TGTGCCAGCAGCTTAACTCGGCAGGGCACCGATGGCTACACCTTC
CDR3aa: CASSLTRQGTDGYTF

v_gene: TRBV24-1
d_gene: -
abundance: -
j_gene: TRBJ2-1
CDR3nt: TGTGCCACCAGTGATTGGAGATTTAGCGGTATTCACAATGAGCAGTTCTTC
CDR3aa: CATSDWRFSGIHNEQFF

v_gene: TRBV12-5
d_gene: TRBD1
abundance: -
j_gene: TRBJ1-2
CDR3nt: TGTGCTAGCGCACCGGGGGACAGACGATATGGCTACACCTTC
CDR3aa: CASAPGDRRYGYTF

v_gene: TRBV11-2
d_gene: -
abundance: -
j_gene: TRBJ1-2
CDR3nt: TGTGCCAGCAACAAACCGCGGGGGGTATCAAAGGCTAACTATGGCTACACCTTC
CDR3aa: CASNKPRGVSKANYGYTF

v_gene: TRBV7-3
d_gene: -
abundance: -
j_gene: TRBJ2-3
CDR3nt: TGTGCCAGCAGCGCCATAGCGGCTAGCACAGATACGCAGTATTTT
CDR3aa: CASSAIAASTDTQYF

v_gene: TRBV27
d_gene: -
abundance: once
j_gene: TRBJ2-3
CDR3nt: TGTGCCAGCAGTTTAAAAACCCGGAGGGCAGATACGCAGTATTTT
CDR3aa: CASSLKTRRADTQYF

v_gene: TRBV11-2
d_gene: TRBD1
abundance: -
j_gene: TRBJ1-2
CDR3nt: TGTGCCAGCAGCAGGACAGGGTGGGGGAAAAATGGCTACACCTTC
CDR3aa: CASSRTGWGKNGYTF

v_gene: TRBV27
d_gene: TRBD1
abundance: -
j_gene: TRBJ2-7
CDR3nt: TGTGCCAGCAGTTACGGGACAGGGAGCTACGAGCAGTACTTC
CDR3aa: CASSYGTGSYEQYF

v_gene: TRBV24-1
d_gene: -
abundance: -
j_gene: TRBJ2-1
CDR3nt: TGTGCCACCAGTGATTTGAGGGTGGGAACCTACAATGAGCAGTTCTTC
CDR3aa: CATSDLRVGTYNEQFF

v_gene: TRBV21-1
d_gene: -
abundance: -
j_gene: TRBJ2-4
CDR3nt: TGTGCCAGGACTAGGGGGGGGTCGGCCAAAAACATTCAGTACTTC
CDR3aa: CARTRGGSAKNIQYF

v_gene: TRBV9
d_gene: -
abundance: -
j_gene: TRBJ2-5
CDR3nt: TGTGCCAGCAGCGTAGGGTGGGAGGAGCTTGGGGAGACCCAGTACTTC
CDR3aa: CASSVGWEELGETQYF

v_gene: TRBV28
d_gene: TRBD2
abundance: -
j_gene: TRBJ2-3
CDR3nt: TGTGCCAGCAGTCTGCCTAGTGGGGGGGGTTTGGATACGCAGTATTTT
CDR3aa: CASSLPSGGGLDTQYF

v_gene: TRBV6-2/TRBV6-3
d_gene: -
abundance: -
j_gene: TRBJ2-4
CDR3nt: TGTGCCAGCAGTTACGCGGGTGGAAACATTCAGTACTTC
CDR3aa: CASSYAGGNIQYF

v_gene: TRBV30
d_gene: -
abundance: -
j_gene: TRBJ2-3
CDR3nt: TGTGCCTGGAGTCCTAGAACAGATACGCAGTATTTT
CDR3aa: CAWSPRTDTQYF

v_gene: TRBV2
d_gene: -
abundance: -
j_gene: TRBJ1-1
CDR3nt: TGTGCCAGCAGTGAAGCGGTGGGGACTGAAGCTTTCTTT
CDR3aa: CASSEAVGTEAFF

v_gene: TRBV11-2
d_gene: -
abundance: -
j_gene: TRBJ2-3
CDR3nt: TGTGCCAGCAGCCTCCGAGCGACAGATACGCAGTATTTT
CDR3aa: CASSLRATDTQYF

v_gene: TRBV7-3
d_gene: -
abundance: -
j_gene: TRBJ2-3
CDR3nt: TGTGCCAGCAGCTTAACGGAGGCAGATACGCAGTATTTT
CDR3aa: CASSLTEADTQYF

v_gene: TRBV21-1
d_gene: -
abundance: -
j_gene: TRBJ1-1
CDR3nt: TGTGCCAGCAGCACCTATACAGGGGGCTGCACTGAAGCTTTCTTT
CDR3aa: CASSTYTGGCTEAFF

v_gene: TRBV5-1
d_gene: -
abundance: -
j_gene: TRBJ2-5
CDR3nt: TGCGCCAGCAGCTTGGCCTCACAGACCCAAGAGACCCAGTACTTC
CDR3aa: CASSLASQTQETQYF